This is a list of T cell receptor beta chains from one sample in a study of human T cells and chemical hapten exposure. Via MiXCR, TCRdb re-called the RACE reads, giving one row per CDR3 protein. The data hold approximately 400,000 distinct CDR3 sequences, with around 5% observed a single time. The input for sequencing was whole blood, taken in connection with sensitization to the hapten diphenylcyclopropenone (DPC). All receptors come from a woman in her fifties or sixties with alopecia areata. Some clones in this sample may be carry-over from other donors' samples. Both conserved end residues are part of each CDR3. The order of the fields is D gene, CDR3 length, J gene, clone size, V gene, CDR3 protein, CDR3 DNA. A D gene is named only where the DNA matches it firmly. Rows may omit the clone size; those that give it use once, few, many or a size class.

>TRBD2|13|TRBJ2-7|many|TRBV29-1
CSARTSGAYEQYF
TGCAGCGCCCGGACTAGCGGAGCATACGAGCAGTACTTC
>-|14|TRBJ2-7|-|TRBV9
CASSVEVGGYEQYF
TGTGCCAGCAGCGTAGAAGTGGGAGGCTACGAGCAGTACTTC
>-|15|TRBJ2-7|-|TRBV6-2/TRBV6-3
CASSYHGLSSYEQYF
TGTGCCAGCAGTTACCACGGTTTGAGCTCCTACGAGCAGTACTTC
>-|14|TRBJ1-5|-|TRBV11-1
CASSSRDNSQPQHF
TGTGCCAGCAGCTCTCGGGACAATAGCCAGCCCCAGCATTTT
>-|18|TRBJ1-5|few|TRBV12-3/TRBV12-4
CASSFGAGRFWGNQPQHF
TGTGCCAGCAGTTTTGGGGCAGGGAGGTTTTGGGGCAATCAGCCCCAGCATTTT
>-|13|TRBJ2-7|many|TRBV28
CASSSPDSYEQYF
TGTGCCAGCAGTTCGCCTGACAGCTACGAGCAGTACTTC
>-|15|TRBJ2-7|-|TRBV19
CASSFTHTTGYEQYF
TGTGCCAGTAGTTTTACTCATACCACGGGCTACGAGCAGTACTTC
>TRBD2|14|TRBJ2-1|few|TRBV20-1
CSFKGLAGVSEQFF
TGCAGTTTTAAGGGACTAGCGGGAGTGAGTGAGCAGTTCTTC
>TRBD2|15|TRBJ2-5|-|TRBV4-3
CASSRAGGPGETQYF
TGCGCCAGCAGCCGGGCGGGAGGGCCGGGAGAGACCCAGTACTTC
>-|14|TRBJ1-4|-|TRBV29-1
CSVEIAGTREKLFF
TGCAGCGTTGAGATAGCAGGGACTAGAGAAAAACTGTTTTTT
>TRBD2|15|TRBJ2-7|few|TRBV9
CASSASSGSAYEQYF
TGTGCCAGCAGCGCCTCTAGCGGGAGTGCGTACGAGCAGTACTTC
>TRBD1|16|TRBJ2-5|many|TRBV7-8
CASSLAQSGQQETQYF
TGTGCCAGCAGCTTAGCGCAGTCGGGACAGCAAGAGACCCAGTACTTC
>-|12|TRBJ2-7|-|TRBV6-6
CASSYSKGEQYF
TGTGCCAGCAGTTACTCAAAGGGCGAGCAGTACTTC
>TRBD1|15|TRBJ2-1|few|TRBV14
CASSQDQSGGQEQFF
TGTGCCAGCAGCCAGGATCAGTCAGGGGGCCAAGAGCAGTTCTTC
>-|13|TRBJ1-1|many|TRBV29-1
CSVAGRLNTEAFF
TGCAGCGTTGCCGGACGGTTGAACACTGAAGCTTTCTTT
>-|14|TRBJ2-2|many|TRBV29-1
CSVTRRMNTGELFF
TGCAGCGTTACGCGACGCATGAACACCGGGGAGCTGTTTTTT
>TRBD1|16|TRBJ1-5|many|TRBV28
CASSSTMGQGGQPQHF
TGTGCCAGCAGTTCCACGATGGGACAGGGAGGTCAGCCCCAGCATTTT
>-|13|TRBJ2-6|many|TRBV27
CASRTGGANVLTF
TGTGCCAGCAGAACTGGAGGGGCCAACGTCCTGACTTTC
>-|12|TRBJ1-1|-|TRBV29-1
CSVEGDPLQAFF
TGCAGCGTTGAGGGGGACCCATTACAAGCTTTCTTT
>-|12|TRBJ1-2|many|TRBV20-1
CSARDPMGGYTF
TGCAGTGCTAGAGATCCCATGGGTGGCTACACCTTC
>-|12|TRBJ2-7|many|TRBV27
CASSLLGGEQYF
TGTGCCAGCAGTTTGTTAGGAGGTGAGCAGTACTTC
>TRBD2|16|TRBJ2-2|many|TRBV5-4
CASSPSSSGKTGELFF
TGTGCCAGCAGCCCCTCGTCTAGCGGTAAAACCGGGGAGCTGTTTTTT